The following is a T cell receptor beta chain sequence with its context. The data were obtained in a study of Ad26.COV2.S vaccination and SARS-CoV-2 variants. The CDR3 is 12 residues long. V was shortened by 2 bases and J by 4 bases, with 5 bases between the two germline ends. Germline V lookup: CDR1 LGHNT, CDR2 FRNRAP. Assay used: immunoSEQ multiplex PCR; TCRdb lists only in-frame clones, some missing. The sample has about 680,000 clones, 89% seen once. Treatment indicated: 15 to 20 received Ad26.COV2.S at low or high dose, single or two shots; five or six received placebo; per-sample allocation not given. Material that was analyzed had been drawn on day 63 after the first vaccine or placebo injection. In Boston, an adult donor aged 18-55 years took part.

The specimen comprised peripheral blood, sampled in a trial of Ad26.COV2.S vaccine versus placebo. The sequence derives from a person aged 18 to 65 who received the Ad26.COV2.S COVID-19 vaccine or a placebo. The chain couples TRBV12-5 to TRBJ2-5, with D unresolved. CDR3 bases: TGTGCTAGTGGTTTGACAGTAGAGACCCAGTACTTC. Amino acid sequence: CASGLTVETQYF.